Presented here are 18 T cell receptor beta chains from one specimen sequenced in a study of blood T cell repertoires in COVID-19. The repertoire was sequenced with immunoSEQ multiplex PCR; TCRdb's copy has only in-frame clones and lacks some. The sample holds a few hundred thousand clones, over 75% seen once. Sequenced: PBMCs or T cells enriched from blood (not recorded which). The source of these receptors is a young woman who had recovered from COVID-19.

This chain links TRBV28 with TRBJ1-5, with 7 bases fitting TRBD1. Germline loops: CDR1 MDHEN, CDR2 SYDVKM. With V trimmed by 1 base and J by 4 bases, 4 bases remained unmatched. The CDR3 sequence is 15 residues long. CDR3 nucleotide sequence: TGTGCCAGCAGTTTATCCAGGGGGTTAAATCAGCCCCAGCATTTT. This codes for CASSLSRGLNQPQHF.

The chain combines TRBV10-3 with TRBJ2-7, with D maybe TRBD1 (6 bases). The V and J ends lost 4 bases and 0 bases respectively, with 10 bases between them. The CDR3 is 14 amino acids. CDR1 is ENHRY and CDR2 is SYGVKD in the germline V gene. The DNA for the CDR3 is TGTGCCATCAGTGGGACAGCCGGCTCCTACGAGCAGTACTTC. Its protein product is CAISGTAGSYEQYF.

Many counts were recorded for this clone. The genes are TRBV5-5 and TRBJ2-7, with 7 bases lining up with TRBD1. Germline-derived CDR1 and CDR2 are SGHKS and YYEKEE (reference sequence). The CDR3 has 15 amino acids. The trim removed 4 bases at V and 1 base at J, leaving 8 bases unmatched. The CDR3 region is CASSQGDSYSYEQYF. The CDR3 DNA reads as TGTGCCAGCAGCCAGGGGGACAGCTATTCCTACGAGCAGTACTTC.

The gene calls are TRBV6-2 or TRBV6-3 and TRBJ1-2, with a possible D match to TRBD1 (6 bases). Between the trimmed V and J ends, which lost 5 bases and 2 bases, there was a span of 12 bases. CDR1 is MNHEY, CDR2 SVGEGT, per germline. The CDR3 is 14 residues long. CDR3 loop: CASSPGTRNYGYTF. CDR3 nucleotide sequence: TGTGCCAGCAGTCCCGGGACACGGAACTATGGCTACACCTTC.

J is TRBJ2-1 and V is TRBV29-1, with D unresolved. The germline V and J ends were trimmed by 6 bases and 6 bases, with 9 bases remaining between them. The CDR3 is 11 amino acids. Germline values: CDR1 SQVTM, CDR2 ANQGSEA. The CDR3 region has the DNA TGCAGCGTCCCGGTGAGCAATGAGCAGTTCTTC. Amino acids: CSVPVSNEQFF.

The chain carries TRBV7-9 and TRBJ2-4; D ambiguous. Germline V gene sequence: CDR1 SEHNR, CDR2 FQNEAQ (reference sequence). CDR3 size: 15 residues. V dropped 5 bases and J dropped 0 bases, with 11 bases sitting between them. The CDR3 region is CASSLSEVAKNIQYF. The CDR3 DNA reads TGTGCCAGCAGCCTCTCTGAGGTAGCCAAAAACATTCAGTACTTC.

This rearrangement joins TRBV9 to TRBJ1-3; no clear D gene. V was pared by 0 bases and J by 0 bases, with 4 bases between. This CDR3 has 14 residues. CDR1 is SGDLS and CDR2 is YYNGEE in the germline V gene. The CDR3 reads CASSVDYSGNTIYF. The CDR3 DNA reads as TGTGCCAGCAGCGTAGATTACTCTGGAAACACCATATATTTT.

This chain links TRBV5-4 with TRBJ2-7; D remains unclear. From germline, CDR1 is SGHNT and CDR2 YYREEE (reference sequence). CDR3 size: 16 residues. Trimming removed 3 bases from V and 0 bases from J, with 16 bases in between. The CDR3 nucleotides are TGTGCCAGCAGCTCGGGTAAATCAAGGAGCTCCTACGAGCAGTACTTC. It translates to CASSSGKSRSSYEQYF.

V and J are TRBV18 and TRBJ1-2, with 7 bases matching TRBD1. With 2 bases clipped from V and 6 bases from J, the junction kept 6 bases outside the gene matches. CDR3 length equals 14 residues. The germline V gene has CDR1 KGHSH and CDR2 LQKENI. CDR3 amino acids: CASSPNGRGNGYTF. DNA for the CDR3: TGTGCCAGCTCACCAAATGGCAGGGGGAATGGCTACACCTTC.

This chain joins TRBV6-2 or TRBV6-3 and TRBJ1-2; D is undetermined. Trimming took 5 bases from V and 7 from J, leaving 26 bases between them. Germline V lookup: CDR1 MNHEY, CDR2 SVGEGT. The CDR3 totals 17 residues. The CDR3 nucleotides are TGTGCCAGCAGTCCATCATCGACCCGGTTGCTTGGCGGTGGCTACACCTTC. Its translation is CASSPSSTRLLGGGYTF.

The genes are TRBV27 and TRBJ2-1, with 9 bases matching TRBD2. The germline V gene encodes CDR1 MNHEY and CDR2 SMNVEV (reference sequence). The CDR3 spans 15 residues. Trimming at V came to 5 bases and at J to 6 bases, leaving 8 bases not matched to a gene. CDR3 in amino acids: CASSKKASGANEQFF. Here the CDR3 DNA reads TGTGCCAGCAGTAAAAAGGCTAGCGGGGCCAATGAGCAGTTCTTC.

This rearrangement joins TRBV11-2 to TRBJ1-5; D perhaps matches TRBD1 (5 bases). Germline V gene sequence: CDR1 SGHAT, CDR2 FQNNGV. V was pared by 5 bases and J by 3 bases, with 11 bases between. CDR3 size: 14 residues. This chain's CDR3 is CASSTQGYNQPQHF. In nucleotides, the CDR3 is TGTGCCAGCAGCACCCAGGGATACAATCAGCCCCAGCATTTT.

This chain connects TRBV27 to TRBJ1-6; a possible D gene is TRBD1 (5 bases). This CDR3 comprises 13 residues. Germline V gives CDR1 MNHEY, CDR2 SMNVEV (reference sequence). V gave up 2 bases and J gave up 8 bases, with 7 bases separating them. The CDR3 DNA follows: TGTGCCAGCAGTTTACCGGGGGATTCACCCCTCCACTTT. Its translation is CASSLPGDSPLHF.

The V gene is TRBV7-9, the J gene TRBJ2-3; tentative D call: TRBD1 (6 bases). Trimming pared 0 bases from V and 15 bases from J, leaving 10 bases between. The CDR3 is made up of 11 amino acids. Germline V gene data show CDR1 as SEHNR and CDR2 as FQNEAQ (reference sequence). DNA of the CDR3: TGTGCCAGCAGCTTAGCGCAGGACAGATATTTT. Translating it yields CASSLAQDRYF.

V gene TRBV19 combines with J gene TRBJ1-4; 7 bases map to TRBD1. The CDR3 spans 15 residues. Per the germline V gene, CDR1 is LNHDA and CDR2 is SQIVND (reference sequence). J gave up 5 bases and V 2 bases, and 5 bases lay outside the gene matches. CDR3 in amino acids: CASSIQAGGNEKLFF. DNA of the CDR3: TGTGCCAGTAGTATACAGGCAGGGGGGAATGAAAAACTGTTTTTT.

This clone was seen more than once but under ten times. V and J are TRBV27 and TRBJ2-1; 14 nucleotides agree with TRBD2. This CDR3 has 16 residues. Per germline, CDR1 MNHEY and CDR2 SMNVEV (reference sequence). After removal of 5 bases from V and 5 bases from J, the junction contained 5 bases not matched to a gene. The CDR3 protein is CASSLRTSGGHNEQFF. The CDR3 DNA is TGTGCCAGCAGTCTCCGGACTAGCGGGGGGCACAATGAGCAGTTCTTC.

CDR3 sequence reads: CASSGANGNTIYF. For the CDR3, the DNA is TGTGCCAGCAGTGGGGCTAACGGAAACACCATATATTTT. V and J are TRBV7-9 and TRBJ1-3; D possibly corresponds to TRBD1 (5 bases). The germline CDR1 and CDR2 sequences are SEHNR and FQNEAQ (reference sequence). The CDR3 extends over 13 amino acids. Trimming pared 6 bases from V and 4 bases from J, leaving 10 bases between.

V usage is TRBV30 and J usage is TRBJ1-1, with unresolved D. Germline CDR1 reads GTSNPN; CDR2 reads SVGIG (reference sequence). V gave up 3 bases and J gave up 0 bases, with 11 bases separating them. The CDR3 is 14 residues long. CDR3 DNA: TGTGCCTGGAGCACTATGTTCATGAACACTGAAGCTTTCTTT. Protein product: CAWSTMFMNTEAFF.